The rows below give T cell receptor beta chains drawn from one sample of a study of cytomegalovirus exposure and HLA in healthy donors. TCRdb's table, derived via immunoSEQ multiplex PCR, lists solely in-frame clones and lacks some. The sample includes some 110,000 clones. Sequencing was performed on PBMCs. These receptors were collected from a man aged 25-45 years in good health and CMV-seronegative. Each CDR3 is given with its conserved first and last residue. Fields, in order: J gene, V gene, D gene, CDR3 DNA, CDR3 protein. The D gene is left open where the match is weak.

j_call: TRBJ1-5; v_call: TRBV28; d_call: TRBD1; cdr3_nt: TGTGCCAGCAGAACTCGGGACAGGGCAAATCAGCCCCAGCATTTT; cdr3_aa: CASRTRDRANQPQHF
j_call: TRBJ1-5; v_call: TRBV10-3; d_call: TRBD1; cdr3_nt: TGTGCCATCAGTGACGGGACAGGGGCCTTCCGGCATTTT; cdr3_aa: CAISDGTGAFRHF
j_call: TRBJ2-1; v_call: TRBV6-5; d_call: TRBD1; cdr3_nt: TGTGCCAGCAGTGCGGACAGGGCCAACTACAATGAGCAGTTCTTC; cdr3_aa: CASSADRANYNEQFF
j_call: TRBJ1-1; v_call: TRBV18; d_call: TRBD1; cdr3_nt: TGTGCCAGCTCACCGGAGCACAGGGGCTACACTGAAGCTTTCTTT; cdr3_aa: CASSPEHRGYTEAFF
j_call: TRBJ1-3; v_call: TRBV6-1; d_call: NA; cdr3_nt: TGTGCCAGCAGTGCCCCACCGGGACACCAAAGTTTTCCGCCTAATTTT; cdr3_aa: CASSAPPGHQSFPPNF
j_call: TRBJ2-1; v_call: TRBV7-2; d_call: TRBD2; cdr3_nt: TGTGCCAGCAGCCCGGGACTAGCCCCCTACAATGAGCAGTTCTTC; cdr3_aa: CASSPGLAPYNEQFF
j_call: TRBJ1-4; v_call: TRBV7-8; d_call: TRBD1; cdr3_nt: TGTGCCAGCAGCTTAGCGGGCAGTCAGGGGGGTAATGAAAAACTGTTTTTT; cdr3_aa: CASSLAGSQGGNEKLFF
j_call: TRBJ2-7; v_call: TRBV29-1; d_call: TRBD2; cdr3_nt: TGCAGCGTTGCGGGGGGGGAGGCCGAGCAGTACTTC; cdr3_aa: CSVAGGEAEQYF
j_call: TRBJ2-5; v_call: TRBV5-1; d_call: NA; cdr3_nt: TGCGCCAGCAGTCTTCAGGGTGAAGTAAAGACCCAGTACTTC; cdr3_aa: CASSLQGEVKTQYF
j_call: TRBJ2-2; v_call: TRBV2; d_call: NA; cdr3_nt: TGTGCCAGCAGGGGGCCGGACCGCTATGGGGAGCTGTTTTTT; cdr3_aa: CASRGPDRYGELFF
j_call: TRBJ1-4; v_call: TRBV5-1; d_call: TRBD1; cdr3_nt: TGCGCCAGCAGCGAGGACAGGGGGGATGAAAAACTGTTTTTT; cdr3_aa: CASSEDRGDEKLFF
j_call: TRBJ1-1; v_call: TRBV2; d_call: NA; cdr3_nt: TGTGCCAGCAGTGAAGGAGGGCAACCCACTGAAGCTTTCTTT; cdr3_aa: CASSEGGQPTEAFF
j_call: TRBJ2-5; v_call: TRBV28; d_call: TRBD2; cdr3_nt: TGTGCCAGCAGTTCGTCCGGGGAGGGACAAGAGACCCAGTACTTC; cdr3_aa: CASSSSGEGQETQYF
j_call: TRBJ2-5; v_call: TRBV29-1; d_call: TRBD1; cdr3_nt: TGCAGCGTTGAGGGGACAGTTCAAGAGACCCAGTACTTC; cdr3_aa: CSVEGTVQETQYF
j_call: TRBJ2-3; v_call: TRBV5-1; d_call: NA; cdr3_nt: TGCGCCAGCTCCCGGGGCGGGACGACAGATACGCAGTATTTT; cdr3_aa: CASSRGGTTDTQYF
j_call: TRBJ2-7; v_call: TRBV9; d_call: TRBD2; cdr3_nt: TGTGCCAGCAGCCAAGCGGGAGGGAGGTACGAGCAGTACTTC; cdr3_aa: CASSQAGGRYEQYF
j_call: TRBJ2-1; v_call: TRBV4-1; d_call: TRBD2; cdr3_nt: TGCGCCAGCAGCCAAGACTACGGACTAGCGGACAATGAGCAGTTCTTC; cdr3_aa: CASSQDYGLADNEQFF
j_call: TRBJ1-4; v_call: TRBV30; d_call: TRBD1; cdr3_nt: TGTGCCTGGAGTAACGGACAGGGAATGCTGTTTTTT; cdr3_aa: CAWSNGQGMLFF
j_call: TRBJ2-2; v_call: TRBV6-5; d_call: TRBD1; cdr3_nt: TGTGCCAGCAAACGGGACAGGCACACCGGGGAGCTGTTTTTT; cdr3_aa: CASKRDRHTGELFF
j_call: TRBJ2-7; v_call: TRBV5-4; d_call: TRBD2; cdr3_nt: TGTGCCAGCAGCCAGGGGGGACTAGCGGGAGAGTACGAGCAGTACTTC; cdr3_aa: CASSQGGLAGEYEQYF
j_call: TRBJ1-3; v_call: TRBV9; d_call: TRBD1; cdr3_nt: TGTGCCAGCAGCGGGACCGACAGGGTTGGAAACACCATATATTTT; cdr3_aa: CASSGTDRVGNTIYF
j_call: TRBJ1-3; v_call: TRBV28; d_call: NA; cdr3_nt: TGTGCCAGCGGGCGAGACACCATATATTTT; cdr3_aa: CASGRDTIYF
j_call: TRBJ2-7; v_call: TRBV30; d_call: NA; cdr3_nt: TGTGCCTGGAGTGTCTCACGGGCAGGGAACGAGCAGTACTTC; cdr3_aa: CAWSVSRAGNEQYF
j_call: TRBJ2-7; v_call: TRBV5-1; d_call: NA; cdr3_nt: TGCGCCAGCAGCCCACTCCCGGCGGGGCTTGCCTACGAGCAGTACTTC; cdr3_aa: CASSPLPAGLAYEQYF
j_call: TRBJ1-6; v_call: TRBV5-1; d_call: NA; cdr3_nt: TGCGCCAGCAGCTTGCTCCGGGACACCCATTCACCCCTCCACTTT; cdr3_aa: CASSLLRDTHSPLHF
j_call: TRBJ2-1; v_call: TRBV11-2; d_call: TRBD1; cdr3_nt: TGTGCCAGCAGCAAACGGACAGGCTCCTACAATGAGCAGTTCTTC; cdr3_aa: CASSKRTGSYNEQFF
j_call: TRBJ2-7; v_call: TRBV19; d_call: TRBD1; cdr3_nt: TGTGCCAGTAGTGAACAACGGGACAGCGAGCAGTACTTC; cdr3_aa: CASSEQRDSEQYF
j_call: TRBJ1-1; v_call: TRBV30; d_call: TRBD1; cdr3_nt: TGTGCCTGGACGGACAGGGGGTATCCTGAAGCTTTCTTT; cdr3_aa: CAWTDRGYPEAFF
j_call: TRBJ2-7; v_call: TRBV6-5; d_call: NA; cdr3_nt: TGTGCCAGCAGTTCCGGGGAGGCCTACGAGCAGTACTTC; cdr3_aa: CASSSGEAYEQYF
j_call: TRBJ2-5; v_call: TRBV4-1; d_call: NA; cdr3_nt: TGCGCCAGCAGCCAGGGCGGAGGGCCAAGAGAGACCCAGTACTTC; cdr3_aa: CASSQGGGPRETQYF
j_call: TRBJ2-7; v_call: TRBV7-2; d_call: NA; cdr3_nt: TGTGCCAGCAGACCGACACCGACGCACTACGAGCAGTACTTC; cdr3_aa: CASRPTPTHYEQYF
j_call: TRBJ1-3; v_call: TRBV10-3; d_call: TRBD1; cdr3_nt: TGTGCCATCAGTGATGACAGGGGGACTGGAAACACCATATATTTT; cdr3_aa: CAISDDRGTGNTIYF
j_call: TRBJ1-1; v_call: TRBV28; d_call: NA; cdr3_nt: TGTGCCATCGGTAGAAACACTGAAGCTTTCTTT; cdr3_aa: CAIGRNTEAFF
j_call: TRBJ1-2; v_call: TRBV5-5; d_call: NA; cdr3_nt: TGTGCCAGCAGCTACTCACCGACAGGCTATGGCTACACCTTC; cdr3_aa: CASSYSPTGYGYTF
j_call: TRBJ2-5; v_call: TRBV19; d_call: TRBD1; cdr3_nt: TGTGCCAGTAGAAACAGGGGGCAAGAGACCCAGTACTTC; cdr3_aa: CASRNRGQETQYF